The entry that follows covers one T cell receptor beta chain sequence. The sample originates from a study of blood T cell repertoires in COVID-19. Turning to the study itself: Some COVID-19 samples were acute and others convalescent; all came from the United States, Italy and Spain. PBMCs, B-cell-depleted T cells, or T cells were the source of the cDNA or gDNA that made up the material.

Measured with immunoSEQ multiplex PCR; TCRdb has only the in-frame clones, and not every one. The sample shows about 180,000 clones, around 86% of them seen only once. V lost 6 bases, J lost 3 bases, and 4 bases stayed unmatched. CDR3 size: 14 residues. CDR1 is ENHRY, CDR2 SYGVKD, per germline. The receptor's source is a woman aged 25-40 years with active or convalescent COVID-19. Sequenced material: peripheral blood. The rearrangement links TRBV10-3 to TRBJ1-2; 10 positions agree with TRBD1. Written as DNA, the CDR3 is TGTGCCATCAGGGGGACAGGGGTGGACTATGGCTACACCTTC. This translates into CAIRGTGVDYGYTF.